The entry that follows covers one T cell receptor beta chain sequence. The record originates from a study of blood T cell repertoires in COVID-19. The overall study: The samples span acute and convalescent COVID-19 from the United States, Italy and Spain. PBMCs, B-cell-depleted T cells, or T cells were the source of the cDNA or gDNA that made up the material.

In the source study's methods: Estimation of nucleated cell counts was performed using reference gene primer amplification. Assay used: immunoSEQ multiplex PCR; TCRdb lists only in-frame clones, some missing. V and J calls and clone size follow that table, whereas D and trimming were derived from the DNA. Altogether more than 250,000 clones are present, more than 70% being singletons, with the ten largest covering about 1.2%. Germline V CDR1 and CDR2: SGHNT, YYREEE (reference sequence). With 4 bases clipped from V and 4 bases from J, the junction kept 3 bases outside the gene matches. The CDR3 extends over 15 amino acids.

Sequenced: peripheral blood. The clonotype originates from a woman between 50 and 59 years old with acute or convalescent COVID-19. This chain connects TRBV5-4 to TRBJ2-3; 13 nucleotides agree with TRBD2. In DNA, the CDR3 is TGTGCCAGCAGCAGGACTAGCGGGAGTGCAGATACGCAGTATTTT. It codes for CASSRTSGSADTQYF.